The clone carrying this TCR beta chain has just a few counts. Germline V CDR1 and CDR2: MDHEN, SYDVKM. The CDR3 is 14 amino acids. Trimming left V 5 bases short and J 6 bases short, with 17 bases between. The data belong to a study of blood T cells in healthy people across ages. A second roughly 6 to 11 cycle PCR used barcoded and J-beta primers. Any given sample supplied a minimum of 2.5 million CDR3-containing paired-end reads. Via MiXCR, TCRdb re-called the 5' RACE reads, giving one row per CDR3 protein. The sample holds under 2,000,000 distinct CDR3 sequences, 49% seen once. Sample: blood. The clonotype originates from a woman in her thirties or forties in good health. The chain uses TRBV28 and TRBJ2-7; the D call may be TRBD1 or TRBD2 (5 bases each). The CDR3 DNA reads TGTGCCAGCAGTCCGTATGGGGGATTAAGCGAGCAGTACTTC. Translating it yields CASSPYGGLSEQYF.